This paragraph covers one TCR beta chain sequence. Antigen: not known. This sample was taken from a study of T cells in Graves' hyperthyroidism and ophthalmopathy. Study information: The blood sample was taken at first diagnosis, before treatment began. Findings and caveats of the study: Ophthalmopathy prediction by the model preceded onset by a median approximately six months.

Amplification yielded TCR beta CDR3 regions, with RNA transcripts as the source. HTBI primers were used for first-round RT-PCR of the TCR CDR3. TCRdb re-called the multiplex PCR reads through MiXCR, storing one row per CDR3 protein. This table has a few hundred thousand distinct CDR3 sequences, 15% appearing once. The sequenced sample consisted of blood. The receptor's source is a woman aged 30 to 39 with Graves' hyperthyroidism.

The DNA for the CDR3 is TGTGCCTGGACCCCTCTAGCGAGCTCCTACGAGCAGTACTTC. Amino acid sequence: CAWTPLASSYEQYF. V is TRBV30 and J is TRBJ2-7; D is possibly TRBD2 (6 bases). The V end was cut by 4 bases, the J end by 0 bases, with 13 bases between. This CDR3 has 14 residues. Germline V gene data show CDR1 as GTSNPN and CDR2 as SVGIG (reference sequence).